The following is a TCR beta chain sequence with its context. These data belong to a study of T cells in localized non-small cell lung cancer. Repertoires were generated with immunoSEQ multiplex PCR, while TCRdb's copy carries only in-frame clones and drops some. The top ten clones hold approximately 3.5% of a sample with tens of thousands of clones, more than 85% of them seen once. Germline V CDR1 and CDR2: MDHEN, SYDVKM. Trimming removed 3 bases at V and 1 base at J, with 9 bases between. CDR3 length: 14 residues. This receptor was taken from a man aged 18 to 49 with stage I lung adenocarcinoma. The V call is TRBV28, the J call TRBJ1-2, with D uncertain. The sample in question was peripheral blood, obtained before any cancer treatment. CDR3 sequence (DNA): TGTGCCAGCAGTTTGGAGGGCCTTAACTATGGCTACACCTTC. Amino acid sequence: CASSLEGLNYGYTF.